These T cell receptor beta chains were read from a single sample in a study of cytomegalovirus exposure and HLA in healthy donors. Profiling relied on immunoSEQ multiplex PCR, and the TCRdb table lists in-frame clones only, not all of them. The data show some 150,000 clones, approximately 75% seen once. The sample consisted of PBMCs. The receptors originated from a young man in good health and CMV-seropositive. Both conserved end residues are part of each CDR3. Each record gives: D gene, J gene, V gene, clone size, CDR3 DNA, CDR3 protein. D genes are given only for firm matches. Clone size is not always given. Where it is, it says once, few, many or a class for expanded clones.

- TRBJ1-1 TRBV4-1 - TGCGCCAGCAGCCAAGATACGAGCGACAGACTGGAGGCTTTCTTT CASSQDTSDRLEAFF
- TRBJ2-5 TRBV9 - TGTGCTAAGGTCGGGGTTCCTGGGGAGACCCAGTACTTC CAKVGVPGETQYF
- TRBJ2-1 TRBV11-3 - TGTGCCAGCAGTCGGGACTCGCAGTACAATGAGCAGTTCTTC CASSRDSQYNEQFF
TRBD1 TRBJ1-5 TRBV18 - TGTGCCAGCTCACCACCACAGGGGGCAGGTCAGCCCCAGCATTTT CASSPPQGAGQPQHF
TRBD2 TRBJ2-2 TRBV2 - TGTGCCAGCATCGGGCGGGGGGGCCCCGGGGAGCTGTTTTTT CASIGRGGPGELFF
- TRBJ1-2 TRBV19 - TGTGCCAGCGTCCGGGACACCTCTAACTATGGCTACACCTTC CASVRDTSNYGYTF
- TRBJ2-6 TRBV23-1 - TGCGCCAGCAGTCATCACAGGGAGCCCTGCTCTGGGGCCAACGTCCTGACTTTC CASSHHREPCSGANVLTF
TRBD1 TRBJ2-7 TRBV5-6 - TGTGCCAGCAGCCCGGGACAGACCTACGAGCAGTACTTC CASSPGQTYEQYF
- TRBJ2-2 TRBV5-4 - TGTGCCATAACAGGAGATAACACCGGGGAGCTGTTTTTT CAITGDNTGELFF
TRBD1 TRBJ2-5 TRBV7-9 - TGTGCCAGCAGCTCGGGGCAGGGGGCCTTTGAGACCCAGTACTTC CASSSGQGAFETQYF
TRBD1 TRBJ2-7 TRBV7-2 - TGTGCCAGCAGCCTCCTTGCAGGGGGCAAAAACGAGCAGTACTTC CASSLLAGGKNEQYF
TRBD2 TRBJ2-7 TRBV19 - TGTGCCAGTAGTATCGGGGGGAGCTCCTACGAGCAGTACTTC CASSIGGSSYEQYF
- TRBJ2-3 TRBV7-3 - TGTGCCAGCAGCCGAAGGGACACTAGCACAGATACGCAGTATTTT CASSRRDTSTDTQYF
- TRBJ2-5 TRBV7-9 - TGTGCCAGCAGCTGGTTGACTAGCCAAGAGACCCAGTACTTC CASSWLTSQETQYF
TRBD1 TRBJ2-7 TRBV18 - TGTGCCAGCTCAACCAGGGACAGGGGGGAGCAGTACTTC CASSTRDRGEQYF
TRBD1 TRBJ1-3 TRBV2 few TGTGCCAGCAGACCCGGGACAGGGGCCGGAAACACCATATATTTT CASRPGTGAGNTIYF
TRBD2 TRBJ2-7 TRBV4-1 once TGCGCCAGCGGACTAGCGGGGGCGAGCGAGCAGTACTTC CASGLAGASEQYF
TRBD1 TRBJ2-7 TRBV19 once TGTGCCAGTAGCACCACCGGGACAGGGGCCTACGAGCAGTACTTC CASSTTGTGAYEQYF
- TRBJ1-2 TRBV29-1 - TGCAGCGTTTGTTGTGTCGAGGAGACTAACTATGGCTACACCTTC CSVCCVEETNYGYTF
- TRBJ2-3 TRBV6-5 - TGTGCCAGCAGTAGACTAGGGTTCACAGATACGCAGTATTTT CASSRLGFTDTQYF
- TRBJ2-2 TRBV7-9 - TGTGCCAGCAGCTTAAGGGGTAACACCGGGGAGCTGTTTTTT CASSLRGNTGELFF
TRBD1 TRBJ2-7 TRBV18 - TGTGCCAGCTCCCAGGGACAGGGGGTCTACGAGCAGTACTTC CASSQGQGVYEQYF